Included here is one T cell receptor beta chain sequence, with context. These data originate in a study of blood T cell repertoires in COVID-19. Assay: immunoSEQ multiplex PCR; the TCRdb copy retains only in-frame clones and omits some. The sample has approximately 380,000 clones; just over 90% are singletons. In assigning cohorts, the study relied on participant-reported clinical history. Sequencing was carried out using PBMCs or T cells enriched from blood (not recorded which). This sequence was found in a woman in her 40s who had been exposed to COVID-19.

The CDR3 coding sequence is TGTGCCAGCAGTGAATGGGGCAGCTCCTACGAGCAGTACTTC. It yields the protein CASSEWGSSYEQYF. The chain joins TRBV6-1 to TRBJ2-7; possibly TRBD1 for D (5 bases). This CDR3 is built from 14 residues. Trimming left V 2 bases short and J 0 bases short, with 8 bases between. Germline V gene data show CDR1 as MNHNS and CDR2 as SASEGT.